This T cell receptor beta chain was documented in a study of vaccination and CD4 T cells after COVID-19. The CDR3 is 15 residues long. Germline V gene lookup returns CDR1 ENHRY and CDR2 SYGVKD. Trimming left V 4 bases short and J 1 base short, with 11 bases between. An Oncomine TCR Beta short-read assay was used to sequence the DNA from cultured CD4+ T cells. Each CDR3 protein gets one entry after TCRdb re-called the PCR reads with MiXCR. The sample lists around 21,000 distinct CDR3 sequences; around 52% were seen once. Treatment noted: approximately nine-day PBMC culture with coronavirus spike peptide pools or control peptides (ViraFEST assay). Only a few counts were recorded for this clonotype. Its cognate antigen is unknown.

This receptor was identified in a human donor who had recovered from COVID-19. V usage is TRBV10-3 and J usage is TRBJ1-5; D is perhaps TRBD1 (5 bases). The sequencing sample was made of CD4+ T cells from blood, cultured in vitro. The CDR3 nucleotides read TGTGCCATCAGTGCAGGGATGGGGAGCAATCAGCCCCAGCATTTT. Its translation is CAISAGMGSNQPQHF.